Shown below are 10 T cell receptor beta chains from a single sample sequenced in a study of blood T cell repertoires in COVID-19. Sequencing used immunoSEQ multiplex PCR; TCRdb keeps in-frame clones, though not all of them. The table shows tens of thousands of clones, with 88% occurring only once. The sequenced sample was peripheral blood. The receptors here all came from a woman between 55 and 75 years old with COVID-19, enrolled during active disease.

The rearrangement joins TRBV18 to TRBJ2-3; possible D gene TRBD2, 5 bases. The length of the CDR3 is 12 residues. The germline V gene has CDR1 KGHSH and CDR2 LQKENI. Trimming stripped 6 bases from V and 10 bases from J, with 14 bases between. In nucleotides, the CDR3 is TGTGCCAGCTCGGCGGGCCCCAAAGCGCAGTATTTT. This encodes CASSAGPKAQYF.

The V gene is TRBV6-1, the J gene TRBJ1-5, with TRBD1 matching over 9 bases. The V segment lost 4 bases and the J segment 2 bases; nucleotides outside the gene matches: 15. The CDR3 sequence is 19 residues long. Germline V gene sequence: CDR1 MNHNS, CDR2 SASEGT. Written as DNA, the CDR3 is TGTGCCAGCAGTGGACCCGGGACAGGGTCCGCCCGTGGCAATCAGCCCCAGCATTTT. It is translated as CASSGPGTGSARGNQPQHF.

The V call is TRBV4-3, the J call TRBJ1-5; 8 positions agree with TRBD1. With V trimmed by 0 bases and J by 7 bases, 5 bases remained unmatched. Germline CDR1 and CDR2: LGHNA and YSLEER. This CDR3 comprises 15 residues. CDR3 coding DNA: TGCGCCAGCAGCCAAGATGCGTCAGGGGGCCAGCCCCAGCATTTT. Its translation is CASSQDASGGQPQHF.

J is TRBJ2-7 and V is TRBV5-4; the D gene is possibly TRBD2 (5 bases). Germline-derived CDR1 and CDR2 are SGHNT and YYREEE (reference sequence). CDR3 length: 15 amino acids. Trimming took off 3 bases at V and 2 bases at J, with 15 bases between the two ends. DNA for the CDR3: TGTGCCAGCAGCTGGATCTCGGGGTCTACCTACGAGCAGTACTTC. Protein product: CASSWISGSTYEQYF.

The CDR3 spells CASSLALGGGYTF. The CDR3 nucleotides are TGTGCCAGCAGCTTAGCGCTGGGGGGTGGCTACACCTTC. The chain combines TRBV7-9 with TRBJ1-2, with D perhaps matching TRBD1 (5 bases). Trimming stripped 0 bases from V and 7 bases from J, with 9 bases between. The germline V gene has CDR1 SEHNR and CDR2 FQNEAQ (reference sequence). CDR3 length: 13 residues.

The J gene is TRBJ1-4, the V gene TRBV11-2, with D hard to call. The CDR3 is 11 residues long. The germline CDR1 and CDR2 sequences are SGHAT and FQNNGV. V lost 4 bases and J lost 8, with 5 bases in between. CDR3: CASSSGEKLFF. In nucleotides, the CDR3 is TGTGCCAGCAGCTCCGGGGAAAAACTGTTTTTT.

The chain couples TRBV3-1 (or the pseudogene TRBV3-2) to TRBJ1-5; D gene unclear. Trimming left V 1 base short and J 7 bases short, with 8 bases between. Germline-derived CDR1 and CDR2 are LGHDT and YNNKEL (reference sequence). The CDR3 length is 13 residues. Written as DNA, the CDR3 is TGTGCCAGCAGCCAAGCTACGGGGCAGCCCCAGCATTTT. Residues: CASSQATGQPQHF.

The chain couples TRBV27 to TRBJ2-1, with TRBD2 matching 10 bases. Per germline, CDR1 MNHEY and CDR2 SMNVEV (reference sequence). CDR3 size: 14 residues. V shed 6 bases and J 3 bases; nucleotides not matched to a gene: 2. The CDR3 sequence is CASSGLAVYNEQFF. DNA of the CDR3: TGTGCCAGCAGCGGACTAGCGGTCTACAATGAGCAGTTCTTC.

The V and J genes are TRBV13 and TRBJ2-1; unclear D gene. The CDR3 runs 13 residues. V was trimmed by 5 bases and J by 5 bases, leaving 10 bases between them. Germline CDR1 PRHDT, CDR2 FYEKMQ (reference sequence). CDR3: CASSLDIDNEQFF. In DNA, the CDR3 is TGTGCCAGCAGCCTAGACATTGACAATGAGCAGTTCTTC.

The chain joins TRBV4-1 to TRBJ2-2, with D perhaps TRBD1 (6 bases). The CDR3 runs 16 residues. V lost 1 base to trimming and J lost 1 base, with 10 bases between them. The V gene's germline CDR1 is MGHRA and CDR2 YSYEKL. CDR3 nucleotides: TGCGCCAGCAGCCAAGTTGCAGGGGTGAACACCGGGGAGCTGTTTTTT. As protein: CASSQVAGVNTGELFF.